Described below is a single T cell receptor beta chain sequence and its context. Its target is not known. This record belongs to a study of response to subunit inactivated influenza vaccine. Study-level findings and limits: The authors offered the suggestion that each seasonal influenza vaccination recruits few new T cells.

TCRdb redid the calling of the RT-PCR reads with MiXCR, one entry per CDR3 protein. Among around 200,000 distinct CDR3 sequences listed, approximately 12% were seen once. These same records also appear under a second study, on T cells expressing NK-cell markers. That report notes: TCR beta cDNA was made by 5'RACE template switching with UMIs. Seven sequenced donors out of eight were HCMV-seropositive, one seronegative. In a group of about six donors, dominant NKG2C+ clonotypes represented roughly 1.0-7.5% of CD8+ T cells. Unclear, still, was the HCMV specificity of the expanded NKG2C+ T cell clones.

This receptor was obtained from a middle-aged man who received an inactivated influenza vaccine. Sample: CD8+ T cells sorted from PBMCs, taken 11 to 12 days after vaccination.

CDR3 protein: CASSLGFSDMREQYF. The CDR3 bases are TGTGCCAGCAGCTTAGGGTTTTCTGATATGAGGGAGCAGTACTTC. V usage is TRBV7-6 and J usage is TRBJ2-7; D is undetermined. This CDR3 is 15 amino acids long. The V and J ends lost 1 base and 7 bases respectively, with 17 bases between them. The germline CDR1 and CDR2 sequences are SGHVS and FNYEAQ.